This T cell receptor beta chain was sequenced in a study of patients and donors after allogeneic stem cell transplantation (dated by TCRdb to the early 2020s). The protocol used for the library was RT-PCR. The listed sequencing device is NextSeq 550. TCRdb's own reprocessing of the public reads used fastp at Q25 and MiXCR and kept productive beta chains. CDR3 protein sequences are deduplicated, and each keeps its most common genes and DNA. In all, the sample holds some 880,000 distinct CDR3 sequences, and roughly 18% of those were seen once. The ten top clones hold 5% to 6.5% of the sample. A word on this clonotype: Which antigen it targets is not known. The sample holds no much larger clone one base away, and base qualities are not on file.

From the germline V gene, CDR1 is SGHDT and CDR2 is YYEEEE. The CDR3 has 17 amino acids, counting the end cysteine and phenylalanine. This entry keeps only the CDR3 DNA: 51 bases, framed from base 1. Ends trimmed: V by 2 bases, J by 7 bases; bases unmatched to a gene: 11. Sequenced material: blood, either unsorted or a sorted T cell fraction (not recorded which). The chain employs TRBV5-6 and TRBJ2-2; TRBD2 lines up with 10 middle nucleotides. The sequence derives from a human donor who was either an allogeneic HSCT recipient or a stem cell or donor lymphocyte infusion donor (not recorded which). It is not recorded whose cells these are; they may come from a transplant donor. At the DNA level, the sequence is TGTGCCAGCAGCTTAGGTCTAGCGGGAGTGGCCGGCGGGGAGCTGTTTTTT. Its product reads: CASSLGLAGVAGGELFF. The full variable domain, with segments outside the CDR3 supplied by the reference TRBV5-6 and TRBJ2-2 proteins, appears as DAGVTQSPTHLIKTRGQQVTLRCSPKSGHDTVSWYQQALGQGPQFIFQYYEEEERQRGNFPDRFSGHQFPNYSSELNVNALLLGDSALYLCASSLGLAGVAGGELFFGEGSRLTVL.